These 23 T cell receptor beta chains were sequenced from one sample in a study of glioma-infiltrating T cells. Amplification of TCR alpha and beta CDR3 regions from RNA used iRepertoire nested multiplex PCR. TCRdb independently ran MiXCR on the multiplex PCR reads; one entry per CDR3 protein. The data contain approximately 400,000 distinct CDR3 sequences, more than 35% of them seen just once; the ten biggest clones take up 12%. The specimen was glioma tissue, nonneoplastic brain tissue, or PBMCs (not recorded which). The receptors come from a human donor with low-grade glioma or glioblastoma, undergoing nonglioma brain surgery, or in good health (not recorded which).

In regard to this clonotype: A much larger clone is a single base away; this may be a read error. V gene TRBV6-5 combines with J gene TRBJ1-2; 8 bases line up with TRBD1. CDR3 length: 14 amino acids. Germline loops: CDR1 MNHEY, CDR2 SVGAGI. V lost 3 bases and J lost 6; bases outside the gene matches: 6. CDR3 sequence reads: CASSYAGGENGYTF. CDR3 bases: TGTGCCAGCAGTTATGCAGGGGGCGAAAATGGCTACACCTTC.

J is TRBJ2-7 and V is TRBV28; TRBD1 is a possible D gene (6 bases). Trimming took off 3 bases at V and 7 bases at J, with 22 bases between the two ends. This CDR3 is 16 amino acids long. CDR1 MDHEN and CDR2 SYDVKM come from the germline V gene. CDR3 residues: CASSFFGQFSKWEQYF. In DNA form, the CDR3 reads TGTGCCAGCAGTTTCTTCGGACAGTTTTCGAAGTGGGAGCAGTACTTC.

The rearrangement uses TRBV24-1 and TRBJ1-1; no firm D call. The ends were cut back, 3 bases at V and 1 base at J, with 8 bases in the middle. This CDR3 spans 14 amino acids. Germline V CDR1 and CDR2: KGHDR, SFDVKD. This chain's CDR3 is CATSDARANTEAFF. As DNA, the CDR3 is TGTGCCACCAGTGATGCCCGGGCGAACACTGAAGCTTTCTTT.

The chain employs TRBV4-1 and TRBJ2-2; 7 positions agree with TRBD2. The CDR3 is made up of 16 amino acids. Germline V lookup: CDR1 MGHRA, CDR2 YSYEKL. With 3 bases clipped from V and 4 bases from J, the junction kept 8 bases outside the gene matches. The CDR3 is CASSQGRTSITGELFF. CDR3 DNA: TGCGCCAGCAGCCAGGGACGGACTAGTATCACCGGGGAGCTGTTTTTT.

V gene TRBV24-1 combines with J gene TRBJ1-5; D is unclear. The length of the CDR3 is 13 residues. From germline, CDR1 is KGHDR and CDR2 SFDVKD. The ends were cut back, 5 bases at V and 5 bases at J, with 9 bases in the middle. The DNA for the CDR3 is TGTGCCACCAGTGTCGACGGCGATCAGCCCCAGCATTTT. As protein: CATSVDGDQPQHF.

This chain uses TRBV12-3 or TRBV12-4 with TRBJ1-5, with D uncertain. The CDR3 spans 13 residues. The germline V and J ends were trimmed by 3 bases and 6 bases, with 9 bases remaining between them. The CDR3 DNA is TGTGCCAGCAGTTTTAGTCGCAGTCAGCCCCAGCATTTT. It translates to CASSFSRSQPQHF.

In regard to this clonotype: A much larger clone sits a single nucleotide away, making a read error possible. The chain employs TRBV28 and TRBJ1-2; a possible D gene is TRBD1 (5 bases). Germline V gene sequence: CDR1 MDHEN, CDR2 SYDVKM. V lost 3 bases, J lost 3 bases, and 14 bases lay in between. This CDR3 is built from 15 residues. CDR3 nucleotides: TGTGCCAGCAGTTTGGGGACTCCGAAAGACTATGGCTACACCTTC. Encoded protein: CASSLGTPKDYGYTF.

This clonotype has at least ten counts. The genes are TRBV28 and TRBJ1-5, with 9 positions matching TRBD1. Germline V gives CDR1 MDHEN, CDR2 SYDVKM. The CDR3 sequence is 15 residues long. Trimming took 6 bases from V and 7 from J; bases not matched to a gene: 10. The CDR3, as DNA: TGTGCCAGCAGCAAGGACAGGGGAGGTGGCCAGCCCCAGCATTTT. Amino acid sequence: CASSKDRGGGQPQHF.

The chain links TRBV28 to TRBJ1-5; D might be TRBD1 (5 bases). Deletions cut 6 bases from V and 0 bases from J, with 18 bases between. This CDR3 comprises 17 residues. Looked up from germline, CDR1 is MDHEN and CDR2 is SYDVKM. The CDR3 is CASSPGTGPYSNQPQHF. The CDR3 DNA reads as TGTGCCAGCAGCCCAGGGACGGGCCCTTATAGCAATCAGCCCCAGCATTTT.

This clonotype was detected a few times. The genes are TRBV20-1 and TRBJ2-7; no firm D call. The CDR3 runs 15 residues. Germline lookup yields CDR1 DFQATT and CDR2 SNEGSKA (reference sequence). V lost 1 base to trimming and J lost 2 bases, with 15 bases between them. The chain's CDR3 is CSARVPGQAPYEQYF. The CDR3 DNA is TGCAGTGCTAGAGTTCCAGGCCAAGCCCCCTACGAGCAGTACTTC.

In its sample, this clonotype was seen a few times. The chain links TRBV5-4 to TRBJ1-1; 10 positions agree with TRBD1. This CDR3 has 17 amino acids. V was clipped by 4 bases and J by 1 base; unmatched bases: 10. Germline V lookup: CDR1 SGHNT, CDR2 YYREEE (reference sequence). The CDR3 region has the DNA TGTGCCAGCAGCCCGACAGGGGGCCGTCTCTCGAACACTGAAGCTTTCTTT. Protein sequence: CASSPTGGRLSNTEAFF.

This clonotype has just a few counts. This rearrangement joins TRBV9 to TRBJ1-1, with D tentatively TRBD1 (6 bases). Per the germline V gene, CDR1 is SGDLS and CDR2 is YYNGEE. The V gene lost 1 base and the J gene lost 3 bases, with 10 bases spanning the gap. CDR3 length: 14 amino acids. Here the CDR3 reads CASSVSQGDTEAFF. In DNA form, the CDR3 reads TGTGCCAGCAGCGTATCACAGGGAGACACTGAAGCTTTCTTT.

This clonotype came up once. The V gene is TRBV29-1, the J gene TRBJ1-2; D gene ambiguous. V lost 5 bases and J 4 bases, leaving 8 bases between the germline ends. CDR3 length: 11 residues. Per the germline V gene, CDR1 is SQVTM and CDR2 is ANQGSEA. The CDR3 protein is CSVPRFYGYTF. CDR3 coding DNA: TGCAGCGTTCCCAGATTCTATGGCTACACCTTC. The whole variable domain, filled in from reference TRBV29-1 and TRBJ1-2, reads SAVISQKPSRDICQRGTSLTIQCQVDSQVTMMFWYRQQPGQSLTLIATANQGSEATYESGFVIDKFPISRPNLTFSTLTVSNMSPEDSSIYLCSVPRFYGYTFGSGTRLTVV.

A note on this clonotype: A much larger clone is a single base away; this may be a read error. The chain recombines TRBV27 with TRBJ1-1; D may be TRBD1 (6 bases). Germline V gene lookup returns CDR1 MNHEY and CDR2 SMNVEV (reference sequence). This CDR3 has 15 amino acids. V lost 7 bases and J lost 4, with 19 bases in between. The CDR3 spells CASTSGQPWSTEAFF. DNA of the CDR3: TGTGCCAGCACCTCCGGACAGCCCTGGAGCACTGAAGCTTTCTTT.

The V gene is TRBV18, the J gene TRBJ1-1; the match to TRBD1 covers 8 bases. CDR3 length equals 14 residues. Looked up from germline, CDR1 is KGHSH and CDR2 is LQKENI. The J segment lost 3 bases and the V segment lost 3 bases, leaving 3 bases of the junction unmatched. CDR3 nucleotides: TGTGCCAGCTCACCTGGGACAGGAGACACTGAAGCTTTCTTT. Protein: CASSPGTGDTEAFF.

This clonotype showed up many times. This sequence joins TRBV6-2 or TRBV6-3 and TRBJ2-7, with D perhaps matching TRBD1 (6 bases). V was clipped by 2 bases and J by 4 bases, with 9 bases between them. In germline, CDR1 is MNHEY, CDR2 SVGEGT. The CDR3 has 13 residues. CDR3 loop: CASSYQQGYEQYF. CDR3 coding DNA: TGTGCCAGCAGTTACCAACAGGGTTACGAGCAGTACTTC.

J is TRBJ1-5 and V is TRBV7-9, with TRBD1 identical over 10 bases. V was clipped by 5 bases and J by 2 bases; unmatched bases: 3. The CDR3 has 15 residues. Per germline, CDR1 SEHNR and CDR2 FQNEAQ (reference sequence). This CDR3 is CASSGTGDGNQPQHF. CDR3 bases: TGTGCCAGCAGCGGGACAGGGGATGGCAATCAGCCCCAGCATTTT.

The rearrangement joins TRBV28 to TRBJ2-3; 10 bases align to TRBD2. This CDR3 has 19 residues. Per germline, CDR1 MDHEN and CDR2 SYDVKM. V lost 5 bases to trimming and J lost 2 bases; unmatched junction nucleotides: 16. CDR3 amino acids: CASSGLSGRPEDTTDTQYF. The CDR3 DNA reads TGTGCCAGCAGTGGGCTTAGCGGGAGGCCGGAGGACACCACAGATACGCAGTATTTT.

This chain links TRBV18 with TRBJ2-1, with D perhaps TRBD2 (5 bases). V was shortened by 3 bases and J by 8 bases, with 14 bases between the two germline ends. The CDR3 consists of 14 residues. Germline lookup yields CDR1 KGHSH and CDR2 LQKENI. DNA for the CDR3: TGTGCCAGCTCACCTGAACTAGAGTCCCATGAGCAGTTCTTC. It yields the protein CASSPELESHEQFF.

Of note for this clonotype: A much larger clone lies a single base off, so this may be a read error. CDR3: CAGSPRAGYGYTF. CDR3 nucleotide sequence: TGTGCCGGCAGTCCCCGGGCGGGCTATGGCTACACCTTC. V is TRBV28 and J is TRBJ1-2; D remains unclear. CDR3 length: 13 residues. Germline loops: CDR1 MDHEN, CDR2 SYDVKM.

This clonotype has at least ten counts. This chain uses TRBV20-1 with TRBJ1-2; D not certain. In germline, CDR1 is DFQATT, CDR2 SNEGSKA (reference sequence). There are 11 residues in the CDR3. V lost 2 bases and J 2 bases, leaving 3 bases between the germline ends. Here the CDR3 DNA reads TGCAGTGCTAGACCCAACTATGGCTACACCTTC. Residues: CSARPNYGYTF.

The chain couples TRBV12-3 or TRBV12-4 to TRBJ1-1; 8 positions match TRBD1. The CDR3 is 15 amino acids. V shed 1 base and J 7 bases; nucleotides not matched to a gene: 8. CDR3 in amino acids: CASSLVPGQGNEAFF. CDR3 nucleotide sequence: TGTGCCAGCAGTTTAGTCCCAGGACAGGGAAATGAAGCTTTCTTT.

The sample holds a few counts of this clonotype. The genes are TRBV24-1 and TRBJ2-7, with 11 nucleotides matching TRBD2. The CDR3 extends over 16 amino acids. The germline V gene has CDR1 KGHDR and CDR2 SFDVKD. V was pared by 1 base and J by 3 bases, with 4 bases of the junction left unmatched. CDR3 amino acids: CATSDFTSGSDYEQYF. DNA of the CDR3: TGTGCCACCAGTGATTTTACTAGCGGGAGCGACTACGAGCAGTACTTC.